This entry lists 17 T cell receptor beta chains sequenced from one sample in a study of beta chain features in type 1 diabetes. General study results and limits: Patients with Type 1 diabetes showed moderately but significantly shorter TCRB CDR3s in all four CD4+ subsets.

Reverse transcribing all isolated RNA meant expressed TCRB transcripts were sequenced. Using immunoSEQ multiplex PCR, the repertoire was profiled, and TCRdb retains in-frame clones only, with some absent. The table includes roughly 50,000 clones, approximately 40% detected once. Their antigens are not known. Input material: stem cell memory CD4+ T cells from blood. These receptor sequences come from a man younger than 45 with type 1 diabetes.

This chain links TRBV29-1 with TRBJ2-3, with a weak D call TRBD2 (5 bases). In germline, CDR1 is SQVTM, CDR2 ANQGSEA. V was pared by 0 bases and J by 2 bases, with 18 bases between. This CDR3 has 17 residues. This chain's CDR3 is CSVEDAPGILNTDTQYF. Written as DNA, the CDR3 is TGCAGCGTTGAAGATGCCCCGGGGATTTTAAACACAGATACGCAGTATTTT.

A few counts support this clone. The CDR3 DNA reads as TGTGCCAGCAGCCCGGGACAGGGAGCCGAGCAGTACTTC. Translated, it gives CASSPGQGAEQYF. The chain joins TRBV7-3 to TRBJ2-7; 9 bases fit TRBD1. The V segment lost 5 bases and the J segment 6 bases; nucleotides outside the gene matches: 5. The CDR3 runs 13 residues. Germline lookup yields CDR1 SGHTA and CDR2 FQGTGA.

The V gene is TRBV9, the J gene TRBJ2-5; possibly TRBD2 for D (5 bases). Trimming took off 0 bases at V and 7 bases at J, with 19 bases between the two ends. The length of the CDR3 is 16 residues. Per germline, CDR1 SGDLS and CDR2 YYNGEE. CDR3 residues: CASSVEALSGRGTQYF. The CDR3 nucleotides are TGTGCCAGCAGCGTAGAGGCCCTGAGCGGCAGAGGGACCCAGTACTTC.

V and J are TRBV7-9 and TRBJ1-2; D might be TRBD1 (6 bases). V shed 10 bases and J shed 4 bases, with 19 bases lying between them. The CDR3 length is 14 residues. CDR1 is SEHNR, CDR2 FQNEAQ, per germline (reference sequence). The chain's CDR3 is CATHKGDPSYGYTF. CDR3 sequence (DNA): TGTGCCACCCACAAGGGGGACCCCTCCTATGGCTACACCTTC. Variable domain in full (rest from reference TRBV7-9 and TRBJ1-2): DTGVSQNPRHKITKRGQNVTFRCDPISEHNRLYWYRQTLGQGPEFLTYFQNEAQLEKSRLLSDRFSAERPKGSFSTLEIQRTEQGDSAMYLCATHKGDPSYGYTFGSGTRLTVV.

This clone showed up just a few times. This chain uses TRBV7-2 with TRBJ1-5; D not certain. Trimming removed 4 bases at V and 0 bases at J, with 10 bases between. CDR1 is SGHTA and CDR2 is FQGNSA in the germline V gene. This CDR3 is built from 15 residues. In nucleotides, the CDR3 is TGTGCCAGCAGCTGGTCAGTTTTTAGCAATCAGCCCCAGCATTTT. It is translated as CASSWSVFSNQPQHF.

Here the CDR3 reads CASSQERTGQAQHF. The CDR3 DNA is TGCGCCAGCAGCCAAGAAAGGACAGGGCAAGCCCAGCATTTT. This rearrangement joins TRBV4-1 to TRBJ1-5; TRBD1 matches 8 bases. The V gene's germline CDR1 is MGHRA and CDR2 YSYEKL. The CDR3 is 14 amino acids. V lost 0 bases, J lost 11 bases, and 6 bases stayed unmatched.

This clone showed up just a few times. The CDR3 DNA reads TGCAGCGTTGAGTCGTGGGGAGTAAAAAACACAGATACGCAGTATTTT. It translates to CSVESWGVKNTDTQYF. The gene calls are TRBV29-1 and TRBJ2-3, with a weak D call TRBD2 (5 bases). Germline lookup yields CDR1 SQVTM and CDR2 ANQGSEA. Trimming took off 3 bases at V and 2 bases at J, with 18 bases between the two ends. CDR3 length equals 16 residues.

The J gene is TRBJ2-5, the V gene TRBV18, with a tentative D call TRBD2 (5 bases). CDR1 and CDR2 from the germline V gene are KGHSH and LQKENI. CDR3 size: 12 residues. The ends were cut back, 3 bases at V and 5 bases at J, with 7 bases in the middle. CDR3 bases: TGTGCCAGCTCACCTCCGGGGGAGACCCAGTACTTC. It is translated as CASSPPGETQYF.

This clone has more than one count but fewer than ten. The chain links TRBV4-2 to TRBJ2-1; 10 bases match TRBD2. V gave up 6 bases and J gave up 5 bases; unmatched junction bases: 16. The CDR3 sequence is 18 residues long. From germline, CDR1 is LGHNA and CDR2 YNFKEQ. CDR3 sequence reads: CASSPGDLAGVLDNEQFF. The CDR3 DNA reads TGTGCCAGCAGTCCCGGAGACCTAGCGGGAGTTCTTGACAATGAGCAGTTCTTC.

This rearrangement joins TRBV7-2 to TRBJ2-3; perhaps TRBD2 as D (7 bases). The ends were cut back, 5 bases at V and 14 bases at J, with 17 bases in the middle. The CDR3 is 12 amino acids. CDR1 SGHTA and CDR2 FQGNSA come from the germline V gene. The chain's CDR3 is CASSPGRGRLYF. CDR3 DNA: TGTGCCAGCAGCCCAGGGCGGGGGCGCCTGTATTTT. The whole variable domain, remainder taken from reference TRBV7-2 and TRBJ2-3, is GAGVSQSPSNKVTEKGKDVELRCDPISGHTALYWYRQSLGQGLEFLIYFQGNSAPDKSGLPSDRFSAERTGGSVSTLTIQRTQQEDSAVYLCASSPGRGRLYFGPGTRLTVL.

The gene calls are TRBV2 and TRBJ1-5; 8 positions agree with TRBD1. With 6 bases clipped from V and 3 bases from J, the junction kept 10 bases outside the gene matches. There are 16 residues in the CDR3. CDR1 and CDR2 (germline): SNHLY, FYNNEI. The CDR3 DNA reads TGTGCCAGCAGCGGACAGGGAATCGGGAACAATCAGCCCCAGCATTTT. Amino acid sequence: CASSGQGIGNNQPQHF.

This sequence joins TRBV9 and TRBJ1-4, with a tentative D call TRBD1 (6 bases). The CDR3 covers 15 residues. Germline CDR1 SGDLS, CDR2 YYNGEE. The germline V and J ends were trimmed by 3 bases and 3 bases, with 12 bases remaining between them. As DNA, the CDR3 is TGTGCCAGCAGCGCCCAGGGGCTCCCTAATGAAAAACTGTTTTTT. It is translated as CASSAQGLPNEKLFF.

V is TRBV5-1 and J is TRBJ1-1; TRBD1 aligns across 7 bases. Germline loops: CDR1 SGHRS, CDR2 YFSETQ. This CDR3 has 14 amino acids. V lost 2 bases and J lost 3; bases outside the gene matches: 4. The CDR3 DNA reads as TGCGCCAGCAGCTTTGCCAGGGGGGACACTGAAGCTTTCTTT. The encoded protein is CASSFARGDTEAFF.

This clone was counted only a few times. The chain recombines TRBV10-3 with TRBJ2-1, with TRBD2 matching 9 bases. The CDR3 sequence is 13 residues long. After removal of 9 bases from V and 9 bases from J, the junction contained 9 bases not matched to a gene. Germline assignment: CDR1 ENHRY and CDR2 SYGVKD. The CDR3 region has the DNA TGTGCCATGGGACTAGCCGAGTTGAGTGAGCAGTTCTTC. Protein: CAMGLAELSEQFF.

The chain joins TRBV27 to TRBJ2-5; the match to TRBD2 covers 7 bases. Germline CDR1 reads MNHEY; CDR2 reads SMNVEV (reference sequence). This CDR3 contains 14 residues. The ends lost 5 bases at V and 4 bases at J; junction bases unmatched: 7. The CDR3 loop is CASSPPGGRETQYF. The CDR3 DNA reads TGTGCCAGCAGTCCGCCGGGGGGTCGAGAGACCCAGTACTTC.

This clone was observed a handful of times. CDR3 bases: TGCAGCGTTGAAGGGGTCCGGACAGCGAGCTCCTACAATGAGCAGTTCTTC. Its translation: CSVEGVRTASSYNEQFF. The chain uses TRBV29-1 and TRBJ2-1, with a weak D call TRBD1 (6 bases). The ends were cut back, 1 base at V and 0 bases at J, with 16 bases in the middle. This CDR3 has 17 residues. Germline V gene data show CDR1 as SQVTM and CDR2 as ANQGSEA.

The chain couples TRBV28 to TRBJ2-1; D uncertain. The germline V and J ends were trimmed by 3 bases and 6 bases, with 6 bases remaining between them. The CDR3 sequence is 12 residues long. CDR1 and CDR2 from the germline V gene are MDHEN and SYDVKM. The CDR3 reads CASSFLANEQFF. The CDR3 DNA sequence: TGTGCCAGCAGTTTCTTAGCCAATGAGCAGTTCTTC.